Reported below is one TCR beta chain. There are 17 residues in the CDR3. Losses at the gene ends were 4 bases for V and 2 bases for J; bases not matched to a gene: 11. CDR1 and CDR2 (germline): SGHRS, YFSETQ. This sample is drawn from a study of blood T cell repertoires in COVID-19. Study context: The study drew acute and convalescent COVID-19 samples from the United States, Italy and Spain. Sources were T cells, B-cell-depleted T cells, or PBMCs; the material itself was cDNA or gDNA.

Under the authors' procedure: Researchers report that nucleated cell counts were estimated from reference gene primer amplification. Assay: immunoSEQ multiplex PCR; the TCRdb copy retains only in-frame clones and omits some. V and J calls and clone size are as listed in that table; D and trimming were resolved from the DNA. The repertoire holds around 180,000 clones, with about 91% as singletons. The chain uses TRBV5-1 and TRBJ2-1; 8 bases agree with TRBD2. The source material was peripheral blood. This TCR derives from a woman aged 25 to 39 with acute or convalescent COVID-19. In nucleotides, the CDR3 is TGCGCCAGCAGCCCGGTTTTGGGTAGCGGGACCTACAATGAGCAGTTCTTC. Encoded protein: CASSPVLGSGTYNEQFF.